This TCR beta chain was sequenced for a study of lymphopenia after photon versus proton radiotherapy. Regarding the study as a whole: Photon-treated patients lost naive T cells and TCR diversity; proton-treated stayed stable. After the lymphocyte nadir, photon-treated repertoires showed oligoclonal expansion, especially of CD8+ Temra cells. In patients who died, overall survival fell as post-nadir TCR diversity dropped more. Only patients who died were analyzed for survival; proton advantage is unproven.

Sequencing was performed with immunoSEQ multiplex PCR; in TCRdb, only in-frame clones are kept and a portion is missing. The sample contains some 20,000 clones, approximately 84% of which appear only once. The CDR3 covers 15 residues. Germline loops: CDR1 LGHNA, CDR2 YSLEER. The V gene end was trimmed by 4 bases and the J gene end by 7 bases; junction bases not matched to a gene: 7. About this clone itself: The antigen remains undetermined. The sample carries other DNA sequences with the same CDR3.

The receptor's source is a woman between 50 and 59 years old with pancreatic cancer. V gene TRBV4-3 combines with J gene TRBJ1-4; TRBD1 matches at 9 bases. Sequenced material: peripheral blood, taken from a patient treated with photon-based radiotherapy. The CDR3 loop is CASSPSETGGEKLFF. The CDR3, as DNA: TGCGCCAGCAGCCCCTCCGAGACAGGGGGTGAAAAACTGTTTTTT.